The sequence of this T cell receptor (beta chain) was determined in a study of cytomegalovirus exposure and HLA in healthy donors. Clones were sequenced by immunoSEQ multiplex PCR, and TCRdb holds only the in-frame ones, with some missing. This sample has 250,000 to 350,000 clones, with roughly 87% found just once. Study-level results: In vitro data verified a few CMV-associated chains as specific for CMV antigens.

Comments on this clone: Its antigen is still unknown.

Germline CDR1 reads LGHNA; CDR2 reads YSLEER. The V and J ends lost 4 bases and 1 base, in that order; junction bases with no gene match: 1. The CDR3 is made up of 15 amino acids. The TCR sequence derives from a man aged 25 to 40 in good health and CMV-seronegative. The rearrangement joins TRBV4-3 to TRBJ1-5; 10 bases map to TRBD1. The sample consisted of PBMCs. As DNA, the CDR3 is TGCGCCAGCAGCCCGGACAGGGGGAGCAATCAGCCCCAGCATTTT. Protein: CASSPDRGSNQPQHF.